The 30 T cell receptor beta chains below all came from one sample that was sequenced in a study of CD8+ T cells in alopecia areata. Following RNA extraction, reverse transcription yielded cDNA that acted as the sequencing template. Here immunoSEQ multiplex PCR was the method, and the copy in TCRdb shows in-frame clones only, minus some. The sample consists of 220,000 or so clones, 57% of them appearing once. The source was CD4+ T cells sorted from blood, collected at week 0. The source of these receptors is a human donor with alopecia areata.

The table lists this clone with a count of one. This chain joins TRBV4-1 and TRBJ1-2; TRBD1 is a possible D gene (5 bases). The CDR3 runs to 14 residues. Between the trimmed V and J ends, which lost 2 bases and 4 bases, there was a span of 11 bases. Per germline, CDR1 MGHRA and CDR2 YSYEKL. CDR3 loop: CASSQPGSGYGYTF. CDR3 nucleotide sequence: TGCGCCAGCAGCCAACCAGGGTCGGGCTATGGCTACACCTTC.

This chain uses TRBV2 with TRBJ1-4; no definite D call. Germline V lookup: CDR1 SNHLY, CDR2 FYNNEI. V dropped 8 bases and J dropped 4 bases, with 14 bases sitting between them. The CDR3 is 14 amino acids. CDR3 amino acids: CASVRGPFNEKLFF. The CDR3, as DNA: TGTGCCAGCGTGCGAGGACCCTTTAATGAAAAACTGTTTTTT. Full variable domain (remainder filled in from reference TRBV2 and TRBJ1-4): EPEVTQTPSHQVTQMGQEVILRCVPISNHLYFYWYRQILGQKVEFLVSFYNNEISEKSEIFDDQFSVERPDGSNFTLKIRSTKLEDSAMYFCASVRGPFNEKLFFGSGTQLSVL.

Only a few counts were recorded for this clone. V gene TRBV19 combines with J gene TRBJ1-1; D remains ambiguous. Germline V gene data show CDR1 as LNHDA and CDR2 as SQIVND (reference sequence). This CDR3 has 14 residues. V was shortened by 5 bases and J by 5 bases, with 15 bases between the two germline ends. The CDR3 is CASSSKLIRTEAFF. CDR3 DNA sequence: TGTGCCAGTAGTTCAAAGCTTATTCGGACTGAAGCTTTCTTT. The full variable domain, rest sourced from reference TRBV19 and TRBJ1-1, is DGGITQSPKYLFRKEGQNVTLSCEQNLNHDAMYWYRQDPGQGLRLIYYSQIVNDFQKGDIAEGYSVSREKKESFPLTVTSAQKNPTAFYLCASSSKLIRTEAFFGQGTRLTVV.

The chain recombines TRBV11-2 with TRBJ2-7, with unresolved D. CDR3 length: 15 amino acids. The V gene's germline CDR1 is SGHAT and CDR2 FQNNGV. Trimming removed 4 bases from V and 3 bases from J, with 16 bases in between. The CDR3 loop is CASSSMGPTIYEQYF. In DNA form, the CDR3 reads TGTGCCAGCAGCTCAATGGGCCCTACCATCTACGAGCAGTACTTC.

This clone was detected a few times. The V and J genes are TRBV7-2 and TRBJ1-3, with TRBD1 identical over 9 bases. The CDR3 contains 14 residues. CDR1 is SGHTA and CDR2 is FQGNSA in the germline V gene. The junction had 2 bases not matched to a gene; V was cut back by 4 bases and J by 4 bases. CDR3 amino acids: CASSSGTGGNTIYF. The CDR3 DNA sequence: TGTGCCAGCAGCTCGGGGACAGGGGGAAACACCATATATTTT.

This chain uses TRBV30 with TRBJ1-4; a weak D match, TRBD1 (5 bases). Germline CDR1 is GTSNPN and CDR2 is SVGIG (reference sequence). The CDR3 extends over 16 amino acids. Trimming pared 2 bases from V and 5 bases from J, leaving 18 bases between. The CDR3 DNA follows: TGTGCCTGGAGTCCGTTCCTACAGGCACTCAATGAAAAACTGTTTTTT. Its translation: CAWSPFLQALNEKLFF.

This clone showed up just a few times. This sample includes further DNA sequences coding for the same CDR3. The chain uses TRBV29-1 and TRBJ2-7; a weak D match, TRBD1 (5 bases). CDR1 is SQVTM, CDR2 ANQGSEA, per germline. V lost 4 bases and J 3 bases, leaving 10 bases between the germline ends. CDR3 length: 12 amino acids. The CDR3: CSVGSGNYEQYF. In DNA, the CDR3 is TGCAGCGTTGGTTCAGGGAACTACGAGCAGTACTTC.

CDR3 amino acids: CASSQGQLNSDEKLFF. The DNA of the CDR3 is TGTGCCAGCAGCCAGGGACAGCTTAATTCGGACGAAAAACTGTTTTTT. The chain joins TRBV5-4 to TRBJ1-4; 7 bases are a match to TRBD1. This CDR3 has 16 amino acids. The germline V gene encodes CDR1 SGHNT and CDR2 YYREEE (reference sequence). With 4 bases clipped from V and 8 bases from J, the junction kept 14 bases outside the gene matches.

This rearrangement joins TRBV7-2 to TRBJ2-5, with D possibly being TRBD2 (5 bases). The CDR3 runs to 16 residues. Per germline, CDR1 SGHTA and CDR2 FQGNSA. The V end was cut by 1 base, the J end by 7 bases, with 19 bases between. CDR3 DNA sequence: TGTGCCAGCAGCTTAGGGGCCGCCTCGAACGAGGGGACCCAGTACTTC. Protein sequence: CASSLGAASNEGTQYF.

The sample holds a few counts of this clone. J is TRBJ1-6 and V is TRBV6-1; no clear D gene. The V gene lost 1 base and the J gene lost 0 bases, with 10 bases spanning the gap. Germline CDR1 reads MNHNS; CDR2 reads SASEGT. The CDR3 loop spans 17 amino acids. For the CDR3, the DNA is TGTGCCAGCAGTGAAGGGGTTGGCAGCTCCTATAATTCACCCCTCCACTTT. Protein product: CASSEGVGSSYNSPLHF.

This clone showed up just a few times. This same CDR3 is encoded by further DNA sequences in the sample. The V call is TRBV7-2, the J call TRBJ2-4, with 9 bases matching TRBD1. The CDR3 has 16 residues. Germline V lookup: CDR1 SGHTA, CDR2 FQGNSA. The V and J ends lost 4 bases and 1 base, in that order; junction bases with no gene match: 5. This chain's CDR3 is CASSSTGGSAKNIQYF. The CDR3 nucleotides are TGTGCCAGCAGCTCGACAGGGGGATCGGCCAAAAACATTCAGTACTTC.

The chain employs TRBV12-5 and TRBJ2-1; 7 bases fit TRBD2. The V gene end was trimmed by 5 bases and the J gene end by 3 bases; junction bases not matched to a gene: 10. Germline CDR1 and CDR2: LGHNT and FRNRAP. This CDR3 has 16 amino acids. Written as DNA, the CDR3 is TGTGCTAGTGGTCCGGAAGCGGAGCGGGGCTACAATGAGCAGTTCTTC. The encoded protein is CASGPEAERGYNEQFF. The full variable domain, in which reference TRBV12-5 and TRBJ2-1 provide the parts outside the CDR3, is DARVTQTPRHKVTEMGQEVTMRCQPILGHNTVFWYRQTMMQGLELLAYFRNRAPLDDSGMPKDRFSAEMPDATLATLKIQPSEPRDSAVYFCASGPEAERGYNEQFFGPGTRLTVL.

This chain links TRBV5-1 with TRBJ2-3, with 12 bases lining up with TRBD2. The germline V gene encodes CDR1 SGHRS and CDR2 YFSETQ. The trim removed 5 bases at V and 6 bases at J, leaving 13 bases unmatched. CDR3 length: 17 amino acids. CDR3 sequence reads: CASRKGTSGPPWDTQYF. The CDR3 DNA reads TGCGCCAGCAGGAAGGGGACTAGCGGGCCCCCATGGGATACGCAGTATTTT.

The gene calls are TRBV2 and TRBJ1-3; no reliable D call. Germline V gives CDR1 SNHLY, CDR2 FYNNEI. The CDR3 consists of 14 residues. V lost 8 bases and J lost 0, with 11 bases in between. The CDR3: CASVQSNSGNTIYF. The CDR3 region has the DNA TGTGCCAGCGTCCAGAGTAACTCTGGAAACACCATATATTTT.

The rearrangement uses TRBV7-9 and TRBJ2-6; a weak D match, TRBD2 (5 bases). This CDR3 has 15 amino acids. V lost 5 bases, J lost 3 bases, and 11 bases lay in between. Germline CDR1 and CDR2: SEHNR and FQNEAQ (reference sequence). The CDR3 here is CASSPHGSGANVLTF. The CDR3 coding sequence is TGTGCCAGCAGCCCCCATGGGAGTGGGGCCAACGTCCTGACTTTC.

CDR3 DNA: TGTGCCAGCAGCCAAGACTCCGGGGCTCCCAGGGAGACCCAGTACTTC. Translated, it gives CASSQDSGAPRETQYF. The rearrangement uses TRBV14 and TRBJ2-5, with D possibly called TRBD1 or TRBD2 (5 bases each). The CDR3 totals 16 residues. Trimming took off 0 bases at V and 5 bases at J, with 16 bases between the two ends. Germline V lookup: CDR1 SGHDN, CDR2 FVKESK.

This clone was observed once. This chain uses TRBV15 with TRBJ1-1; no reliable D call. The CDR3 contains 12 residues. Germline V gives CDR1 LNHNV, CDR2 YYDKDF (reference sequence). Trimming removed 1 base from V and 11 bases from J, with 11 bases in between. The chain's CDR3 is CATSRAHTSAFF. The CDR3 nucleotides read TGTGCCACCAGCAGAGCTCATACAAGCGCTTTCTTT.

The genes are TRBV19 and TRBJ2-6; D may be TRBD1 (6 bases). Germline V gives CDR1 LNHDA, CDR2 SQIVND (reference sequence). This CDR3 has 15 amino acids. The V end lost 3 bases, the J end lost 0 bases, and 6 bases lay between the germline ends. The CDR3 region has the DNA TGTGCCAGTAGTATGGGACACTCTGGGGCCAACGTCCTGACTTTC. Its translation: CASSMGHSGANVLTF.

The sample holds a few counts of this clone. The V gene is TRBV30, the J gene TRBJ1-2; 7 positions agree with TRBD1. This CDR3 region has 13 residues. The ends lost 5 bases at V and 2 bases at J; junction bases unmatched: 5. Germline CDR1 is GTSNPN and CDR2 is SVGIG (reference sequence). The CDR3 bases are TGTGCCTGGCAATTGGGACAGAACTATGGCTACACCTTC. Translated, it gives CAWQLGQNYGYTF. Filled out from reference TRBV30 and TRBJ1-2, the complete variable domain reads SQTIHQWPATLVQPVGSPLSLECTVEGTSNPNLYWYRQAAGRGLQLLFYSVGIGQISSEVPQNLSASRPQDRQFILSSKKLLLSDSGFYLCAWQLGQNYGYTFGSGTRLTVV.

The chain is built from TRBV7-8 and TRBJ2-3; possibly TRBD1 for D (5 bases). V was clipped by 11 bases and J by 0 bases, with 12 bases between them. CDR1 and CDR2 (germline): SGHVS, FQNEAQ. This CDR3 spans 13 amino acids. The CDR3 nucleotides read TGTGCCGGGCCCGACAGTAGCACAGATACGCAGTATTTT. This codes for CAGPDSSTDTQYF.

V is TRBV30 and J is TRBJ2-4; 7 bases agree with TRBD1. Germline CDR1 is GTSNPN and CDR2 is SVGIG (reference sequence). There are 14 residues in the CDR3. V trimming: 1 base; J trimming: 8 bases; junction bases outside the gene matches: 8. The CDR3 DNA follows: TGTGCCTGGAGTGAGAACAGGGGTTTGGACATTCAGTACTTC. Translating it yields CAWSENRGLDIQYF.

The V and J genes are TRBV29-1 and TRBJ2-7; 11 nucleotides align to TRBD2. The CDR3 extends over 17 amino acids. The germline CDR1 and CDR2 sequences are SQVTM and ANQGSEA. The junction had 15 bases not matched to a gene; V was cut back by 5 bases and J by 3 bases. CDR3 coding DNA: TGCAGCGTTCTAGGGGTGCTAGCGGGAGGACCCTTCTACGAGCAGTACTTC. Translated: CSVLGVLAGGPFYEQYF.

The chain recombines TRBV4-1 with TRBJ2-2; no clear D gene. The CDR3 contains 15 residues. V shed 4 bases and J shed 6 bases, with 15 bases lying between them. Germline V CDR1 and CDR2: MGHRA, YSYEKL. CDR3 DNA: TGCGCCAGCAGCCTCGTATCTAGTCTGGCCGGGGAGCTGTTTTTT. Encoded protein: CASSLVSSLAGELFF.

This clone was picked up one time. The chain joins TRBV7-9 to TRBJ1-1, with TRBD1 matching 7 bases. The germline V gene encodes CDR1 SEHNR and CDR2 FQNEAQ (reference sequence). V was pared by 3 bases and J by 8 bases, with 6 bases of the junction left unmatched. CDR3 length equals 13 residues. CDR3 coding DNA: TGTGCCAGCAGCTTTCTCGGAGGGGGCGAAGCTTTCTTT. This gives the protein CASSFLGGGEAFF.

The chain combines TRBV5-1 with TRBJ2-1; D ambiguous. The CDR3 extends over 12 amino acids. CDR1 and CDR2 from the germline V gene are SGHRS and YFSETQ. V dropped 4 bases and J dropped 3 bases, with 5 bases sitting between them. Here the CDR3 reads CASSVFYNEQFF. The CDR3 nucleotides read TGCGCCAGCAGCGTGTTCTACAATGAGCAGTTCTTC.

The chain joins TRBV29-1 to TRBJ1-1; D is possibly TRBD1 (5 bases). Germline CDR1 reads SQVTM; CDR2 reads ANQGSEA. The CDR3 contains 13 residues. Deletions cut 5 bases from V and 7 bases from J, with 17 bases between. This CDR3 is CSVLRGVSGEAFF. The CDR3 DNA sequence: TGCAGCGTTTTACGGGGCGTATCGGGTGAAGCTTTCTTT.

This chain uses TRBV30 with TRBJ1-6; D is possibly TRBD1 (5 bases). The CDR3 sequence is 14 residues long. The germline V gene has CDR1 GTSNPN and CDR2 SVGIG (reference sequence). The CDR3 loop is CATQEGTYNSPLHF. The CDR3, as DNA: TGTGCGACCCAGGAGGGGACTTATAATTCACCCCTCCACTTT. The whole variable domain, remainder taken from reference TRBV30 and TRBJ1-6, is SQTIHQWPATLVQPVGSPLSLECTVEGTSNPNLYWYRQAAGRGLQLLFYSVGIGQISSEVPQNLSASRPQDRQFILSSKKLLLSDSGFYLCATQEGTYNSPLHFGNGTRLTVT.

The chain has TRBV5-1 and TRBJ2-5; possibly TRBD2 for D (6 bases). Germline-derived CDR1 and CDR2 are SGHRS and YFSETQ. This CDR3 has 13 amino acids. The V and J ends lost 7 bases and 9 bases respectively, with 19 bases between them. Written as DNA, the CDR3 is TGCGCCAGCGCTATGGAGGAGGGGACGCCCCAGTACTTC. Translated, it gives CASAMEEGTPQYF.

This clone was picked up one time. This chain uses TRBV25-1 with TRBJ1-1; the D gene is possibly TRBD1 (5 bases). The CDR3 covers 14 residues. Per the germline V gene, CDR1 is MGHDK and CDR2 is SYGVNS. The ends were cut back, 4 bases at V and 3 bases at J, with 12 bases in the middle. The CDR3 DNA reads TGTGCCAGCAGTGTCACAGGTTGGGACACTGAAGCTTTCTTT. It codes for CASSVTGWDTEAFF.

The chain has TRBV30 and TRBJ2-1; the D is unclear. Trimming took off 5 bases at V and 6 bases at J, with 14 bases between the two ends. The CDR3 covers 13 residues. Germline V gene data show CDR1 as GTSNPN and CDR2 as SVGIG (reference sequence). For the CDR3, the DNA is TGTGCCTGGGTCCGGGCTTTCGCCAATGAGCAGTTCTTC. Its protein product is CAWVRAFANEQFF.